The clone carrying this T cell receptor beta chain was detected many times. Its antigen is as yet unknown. J gave up 6 bases and V 5 bases, and 5 bases lay outside the gene matches. Germline loops: CDR1 SGHRS, CDR2 YFSETQ. The length of the CDR3 is 12 residues. TCRdb reprocessed the 5' RACE reads via MiXCR and lists one record per CDR3 protein. The sample contains around 68,000 distinct CDR3 sequences, approximately 3.7% of which appear only once. These data belong to a study of neurological immune-mediated disorders. Broader study findings: No expanded-clone CDR3 amino acid sequence recurred across subjects, suggesting private TCR-beta repertoires. In HTLV-1-associated myelopathy, TCR clonal expansion was greatest, whereas multiple sclerosis had the least, falling below healthy controls.

Unsorted libraries used 2 million PBMCs kept at -80 degrees C. J is TRBJ2-7 and V is TRBV5-1; 7 bases fit TRBD1. The specimen was PBMCs. The clonotype was recovered from a man aged 50-60 years with multiple sclerosis. The CDR3: CASRDAGGEQYV. The CDR3 bases are TGCGCCAGCAGGGATGCAGGGGGCGAGCAGTACGTC.